This T cell receptor beta chain was documented in a study of cytomegalovirus exposure and HLA in healthy donors. General study points: Per a later analysis, 16,951 TCR beta sequences showed association with HLA alleles at 0.05 false discovery rate. Accurate HLA-A and HLA-B prediction from TCR beta sequences was reported for most subjects.

The PCR ran on 60 Vbeta and 13 Jbeta primers. Some clones are missing from TCRdb's copy, which holds only in-frame ones; the method was immunoSEQ multiplex PCR. This table holds 180,000 or so clones, around a tenth found once. The V segment lost 6 bases and the J segment 4 bases; nucleotides outside the gene matches: 3. This CDR3 has 13 residues. Germline loops: CDR1 SNHLY, CDR2 FYNNEI. This clone was counted only a few times. The antigen remains undetermined. The TCR comes from a woman aged 25-40 years in good health and CMV-seropositive. V and J are TRBV2 and TRBJ2-5, with 9 bases identical to TRBD2. Sample: PBMCs. As DNA, the CDR3 is TGTGCCAGCAGACTAGCGGGCGGAGAGACCCAGTACTTC. It translates to CASRLAGGETQYF. The full variable domain, completed using reference TRBV2 and TRBJ2-5, is EPEVTQTPSHQVTQMGQEVILRCVPISNHLYFYWYRQILGQKVEFLVSFYNNEISEKSEIFDDQFSVERPDGSNFTLKIRSTKLEDSAMYFCASRLAGGETQYFGPGTRLLVL.